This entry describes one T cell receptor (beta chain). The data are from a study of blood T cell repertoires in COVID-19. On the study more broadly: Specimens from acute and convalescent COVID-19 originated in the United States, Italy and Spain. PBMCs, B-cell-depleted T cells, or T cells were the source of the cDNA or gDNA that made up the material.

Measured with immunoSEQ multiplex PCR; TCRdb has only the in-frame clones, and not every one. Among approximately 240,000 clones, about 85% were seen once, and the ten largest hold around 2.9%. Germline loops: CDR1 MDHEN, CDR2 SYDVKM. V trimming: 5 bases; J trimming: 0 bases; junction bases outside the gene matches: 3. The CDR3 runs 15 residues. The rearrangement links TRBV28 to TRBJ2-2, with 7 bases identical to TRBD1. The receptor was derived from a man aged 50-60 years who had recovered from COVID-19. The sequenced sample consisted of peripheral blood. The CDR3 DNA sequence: TGTGCCAGCAGTAGTACAGGGGCGAACACCGGGGAGCTGTTTTTT. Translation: CASSSTGANTGELFF.